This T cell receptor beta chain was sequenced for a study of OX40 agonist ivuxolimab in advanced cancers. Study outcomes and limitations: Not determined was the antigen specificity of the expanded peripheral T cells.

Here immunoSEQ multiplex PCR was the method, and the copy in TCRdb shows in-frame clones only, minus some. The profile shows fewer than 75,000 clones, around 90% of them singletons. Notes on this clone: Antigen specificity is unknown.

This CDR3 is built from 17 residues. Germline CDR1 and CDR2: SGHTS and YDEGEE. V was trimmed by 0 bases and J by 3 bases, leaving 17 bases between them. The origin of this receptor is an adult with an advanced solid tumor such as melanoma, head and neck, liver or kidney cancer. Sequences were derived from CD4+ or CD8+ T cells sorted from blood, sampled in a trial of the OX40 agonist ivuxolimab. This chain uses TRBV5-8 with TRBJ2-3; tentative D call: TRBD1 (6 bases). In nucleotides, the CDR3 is TGTGCCAGCAGCTTGGTACAGGGCGGAAGCAGGACAGATACGCAGTATTTT. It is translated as CASSLVQGGSRTDTQYF. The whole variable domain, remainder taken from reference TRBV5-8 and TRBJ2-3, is EAGVTQSPTHLIKTRGQQATLRCSPISGHTSVYWYQQALGLGLQFLLWYDEGEERNRGNFPPRFSGRQFPNYSSELNVNALELEDSALYLCASSLVQGGSRTDTQYFGPGTRLTVL.